This T cell receptor (beta chain) was sequenced in a study of T cell changes during pregnancy in multiple sclerosis. Using immunoSEQ multiplex PCR, the repertoire was profiled, and TCRdb retains in-frame clones only, with some absent. The table includes around 100,000 clones, 91% detected once. The CDR3 length is 17 residues. V gave up 3 bases and J gave up 3 bases; unmatched junction bases: 11. Germline CDR1 reads SGHRS; CDR2 reads YFSETQ. This chain connects TRBV5-1 to TRBJ2-7; 11 nucleotides agree with TRBD2. The specimen was peripheral blood, collected in the second trimester of pregnancy. The clonotype comes from a female donor with multiple sclerosis, enrolled in a pregnancy study. In nucleotides, the CDR3 is TGCGCCAGCAGCTCAAAGGGTGGGGGACTAGCGGACTACGAGCAGTACTTC. This gives the protein CASSSKGGGLADYEQYF.